Shown below are 19 T cell receptor beta chains from a single sample sequenced in a study of CD8 T cells in Susac syndrome. RNA was extracted with the RNeasy kit, and a quantity of about 0.45 to 1 ug was reverse transcribed using random hexamers. TCRdb reprocessed the immunoSEQ multiplex PCR reads via MiXCR and lists one record per CDR3 protein. The data show around 180,000 distinct CDR3 sequences, with 90% to 97% seen just once and approximately 0.09% held by the top ten. Sequencing used CD4+ T cells from PBMCs. These receptors were collected from a human donor with multiple sclerosis.

The genes are TRBV20-1 and TRBJ2-7; D uncertain. The V end lost 5 bases, the J end lost 4 bases, and 12 bases lay between the germline ends. CDR1 DFQATT and CDR2 SNEGSKA come from the germline V gene (reference sequence). CDR3 size: 12 residues. CDR3: CSAAPKTYEQYF. In DNA form, the CDR3 reads TGCAGTGCTGCGCCTAAAACGTACGAGCAGTACTTC.

The V call is TRBV3-1, the J call TRBJ2-1; D tentatively reads TRBD1 or TRBD2 (5 bases each). In germline, CDR1 is LGHDT, CDR2 YNNKEL (reference sequence). The CDR3 totals 17 residues. Trimming pared 4 bases from V and 2 bases from J, leaving 18 bases between. As DNA, the CDR3 is TGTGCCAGCAGCCTTAGATCACCGGGGCTCACCTACAATGAGCAGTTCTTC. This translates into CASSLRSPGLTYNEQFF.

CDR3 nucleotide sequence: TGTGCCAGCAGACCATCGGGGGGCCGTGGGGAGACCCAGTACTTC. Amino acid sequence: CASRPSGGRGETQYF. This sequence joins TRBV25-1 and TRBJ2-5; D might be TRBD2 (7 bases). This CDR3 region has 15 residues. Germline values: CDR1 MGHDK, CDR2 SYGVNS. V lost 6 bases and J lost 5, with 19 bases in between.

The J gene is TRBJ2-3, the V gene TRBV3-1; 7 positions match TRBD2. Germline V gene sequence: CDR1 LGHDT, CDR2 YNNKEL (reference sequence). V shed 4 bases, J shed 4 bases, and the junction held 5 bases outside the gene matches. The CDR3 has 14 amino acids. The CDR3 here is CASSPTLAADTQYF. The CDR3 DNA follows: TGTGCCAGCAGCCCGACTCTAGCGGCAGATACGCAGTATTTT.

The genes are TRBV3-1 and TRBJ1-6; 7 nucleotides line up with TRBD1. The CDR3 runs to 17 residues. From germline, CDR1 is LGHDT and CDR2 YNNKEL (reference sequence). The V gene end was trimmed by 5 bases and the J gene end by 7 bases; junction bases not matched to a gene: 14. The CDR3 here is CASSVAPPRGRNSPLHF. The CDR3 nucleotides are TGTGCCAGCAGCGTTGCCCCCCCGAGGGGGCGGAATTCACCCCTCCACTTT.

V usage is TRBV7-2 and J usage is TRBJ1-2, with unresolved D. The length of the CDR3 is 12 residues. The germline V and J ends were trimmed by 5 bases and 10 bases, with 14 bases remaining between them. Germline V gives CDR1 SGHTA, CDR2 FQGNSA. The CDR3 coding sequence is TGTGCCAGCAGCGCATTAATGCGTGTCTACACCTTC. Translating gives CASSALMRVYTF. Full variable domain (remainder filled in from reference TRBV7-2 and TRBJ1-2): GAGVSQSPSNKVTEKGKDVELRCDPISGHTALYWYRQSLGQGLEFLIYFQGNSAPDKSGLPSDRFSAERTGGSVSTLTIQRTQQEDSAVYLCASSALMRVYTFGSGTRLTVV.

V gene TRBV27 combines with J gene TRBJ2-1; D gene uncertain. V lost 5 bases to trimming and J lost 0 bases, with 8 bases between them. This CDR3 comprises 14 residues. CDR1 MNHEY and CDR2 SMNVEV come from the germline V gene (reference sequence). The CDR3 coding sequence is TGTGCCAGCAGTACGGTGAGCTCCTACAATGAGCAGTTCTTC. As protein: CASSTVSSYNEQFF.

The rearrangement uses TRBV3-1 and TRBJ1-2; no reliable D call. Germline CDR1 reads LGHDT; CDR2 reads YNNKEL (reference sequence). The CDR3 covers 18 residues. V gave up 0 bases and J gave up 4 bases, with 21 bases separating them. CDR3 coding DNA: TGTGCCAGCAGCCAAGACGCCTTAATGTCCGGGAGGCCCTATGGCTACACCTTC. Encoded protein: CASSQDALMSGRPYGYTF.

The chain employs TRBV12-3 or TRBV12-4 and TRBJ1-2; D is uncertain. CDR3 length: 14 amino acids. V was shortened by 3 bases and J by 2 bases, with 10 bases between the two germline ends. This CDR3 reads CASSFGVMNYGYTF. The CDR3 DNA reads as TGTGCCAGCAGTTTTGGGGTAATGAACTATGGCTACACCTTC.

The table lists this clonotype with a count of one. The rearrangement links TRBV15 to TRBJ2-4; the D is unclear. The ends were cut back, 1 base at V and 7 bases at J, with 14 bases in the middle. The CDR3 runs 15 residues. Germline CDR1 LNHNV, CDR2 YYDKDF (reference sequence). CDR3 region: CATSRGRQVENIQYF. Here the CDR3 DNA reads TGTGCCACCAGCAGAGGTCGGCAGGTGGAGAACATTCAGTACTTC.

The genes are TRBV30 and TRBJ1-6; D is unresolved. Germline-derived CDR1 and CDR2 are GTSNPN and SVGIG (reference sequence). V lost 0 bases, J lost 5 bases, and 11 bases lay in between. There are 15 residues in the CDR3. CDR3 bases: TGTGCCTGGAGTGTACGAGTAAGGGATAATTCACCCCTCCACTTT. Its translation: CAWSVRVRDNSPLHF.

The chain couples TRBV29-1 to TRBJ1-1; 7 nucleotides match TRBD1. This CDR3 region has 13 residues. The germline V gene has CDR1 SQVTM and CDR2 ANQGSEA. With V trimmed by 4 bases and J by 1 base, 3 bases remained unmatched. The CDR3: CSVVGTENTEAFF. CDR3 bases: TGCAGCGTTGTGGGGACAGAGAACACTGAAGCTTTCTTT.

This chain uses TRBV9 with TRBJ2-5, with 7 nucleotides matching TRBD2. Per germline, CDR1 SGDLS and CDR2 YYNGEE. The CDR3 consists of 14 residues. Trimming took 4 bases from V and 5 from J; bases not matched to a gene: 8. The CDR3 spells CASSSGLDGETQYF. The CDR3 nucleotides read TGTGCCAGCAGCTCAGGACTAGATGGGGAGACCCAGTACTTC.

This rearrangement joins TRBV5-1 to TRBJ2-5, with 8 bases aligning to TRBD2. V shed 6 bases and J 2 bases; nucleotides not matched to a gene: 12. Germline lookup yields CDR1 SGHRS and CDR2 YFSETQ. The CDR3 is 16 amino acids. The CDR3 DNA reads as TGCGCCAGCAACCTCTCCCCCGGGGGGGCACAAGAGACCCAGTACTTC. It specifies CASNLSPGGAQETQYF.

The chain joins TRBV9 to TRBJ1-1, with 7 bases identical to TRBD1. CDR1 is SGDLS and CDR2 is YYNGEE in the germline V gene. The V gene end was trimmed by 4 bases and the J gene end by 10 bases; junction bases not matched to a gene: 16. CDR3 length: 15 residues. CDR3: CASSSRTGEQGGAFF. The CDR3 DNA follows: TGTGCCAGCAGCTCCAGGACAGGCGAGCAGGGAGGAGCTTTCTTT.

The CDR3 sequence is CSASDRDRWSYGYTF. The CDR3 DNA reads TGCAGTGCTAGTGACCGGGACAGGTGGTCCTATGGCTACACCTTC. The chain has TRBV20-1 and TRBJ1-2, with 8 bases aligning to TRBD1. The V gene's germline CDR1 is DFQATT and CDR2 SNEGSKA (reference sequence). The CDR3 length is 15 residues. The V gene end was trimmed by 3 bases and the J gene end by 4 bases; junction bases not matched to a gene: 10.

The J gene is TRBJ1-2, the V gene TRBV5-4, with D maybe TRBD1 (5 bases). V lost 4 bases and J lost 4, with 14 bases in between. Per germline, CDR1 SGHNT and CDR2 YYREEE (reference sequence). The CDR3 contains 14 residues. The CDR3 here is CASSKDWQGYGYTF. The CDR3 nucleotides are TGTGCCAGCAGCAAGGATTGGCAGGGCTATGGCTACACCTTC.

V usage is TRBV14 and J usage is TRBJ2-6, with D unclear. CDR3 length equals 14 residues. Germline-derived CDR1 and CDR2 are SGHDN and FVKESK. V dropped 2 bases and J dropped 0 bases, with 2 bases sitting between them. CDR3 in amino acids: CASSQTSGANVLTF. The CDR3 coding sequence is TGTGCCAGCAGCCAAACCTCTGGGGCCAACGTCCTGACTTTC. The full variable domain, rest sourced from reference TRBV14 and TRBJ2-6, is EAGVTQFPSHSVIEKGQTVTLRCDPISGHDNLYWYRRVMGKEIKFLLHFVKESKQDESGMPNNRFLAERTGGTYSTLKVQPAELEDSGVYFCASSQTSGANVLTFGAGSRLTVL.

This chain connects TRBV9 to TRBJ2-3, with D perhaps TRBD2 (6 bases). Trimming took off 2 bases at V and 8 bases at J, with 18 bases between the two ends. The CDR3 extends over 15 amino acids. Germline assignment: CDR1 SGDLS and CDR2 YYNGEE. CDR3 sequence: CASSVGSSPTGTQYF. In DNA, the CDR3 is TGTGCCAGCAGCGTCGGGAGTTCCCCCACGGGTACGCAGTATTTT.